The entry that follows covers one T cell receptor (beta chain) sequence. Germline V gives CDR1 SEHNR, CDR2 FQNEAQ (reference sequence). This CDR3 has 11 amino acids. V lost 5 bases and J lost 4, with 6 bases in between. This sample is part of a study of cytomegalovirus exposure and HLA in healthy donors. The study ran its PCR with 60 Vbeta and 13 Jbeta primers. Sequencing was performed with immunoSEQ multiplex PCR; in TCRdb, only in-frame clones are kept and a portion is missing. The sample records about 190,000 clones, around four fifths being singletons. The sequenced sample consisted of PBMCs. The rearrangement joins TRBV7-9 to TRBJ2-7; D ambiguous. The sequence came from a woman under 30 in good health and CMV-seronegative. CDR3 loop: CASSISYEQYF. Written as DNA, the CDR3 is TGTGCCAGCAGCATATCGTACGAGCAGTACTTC. The whole variable domain, filled in from reference TRBV7-9 and TRBJ2-7, reads DTGVSQNPRHKITKRGQNVTFRCDPISEHNRLYWYRQTLGQGPEFLTYFQNEAQLEKSRLLSDRFSAERPKGSFSTLEIQRTEQGDSAMYLCASSISYEQYFGPGTRLTVT.